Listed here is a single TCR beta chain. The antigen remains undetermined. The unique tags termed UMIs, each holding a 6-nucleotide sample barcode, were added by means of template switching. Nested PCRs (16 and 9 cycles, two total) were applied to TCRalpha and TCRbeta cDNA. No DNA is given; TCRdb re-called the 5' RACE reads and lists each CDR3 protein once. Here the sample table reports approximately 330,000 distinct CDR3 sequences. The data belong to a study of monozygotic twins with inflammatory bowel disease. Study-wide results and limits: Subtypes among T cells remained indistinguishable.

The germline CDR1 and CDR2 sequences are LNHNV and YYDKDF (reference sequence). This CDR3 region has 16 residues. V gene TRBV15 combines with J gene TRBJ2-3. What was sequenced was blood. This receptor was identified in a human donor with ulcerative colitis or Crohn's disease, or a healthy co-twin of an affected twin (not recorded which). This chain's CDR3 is CATSRGPYSSTDTQYF.